Reported below is one TCR beta chain. Its specificity is unknown. The data were produced by immunoSEQ multiplex PCR, yet TCRdb's version contains in-frame clones alone and is incomplete. This table holds 74,000 or so clones, around 80% found once. Germline V gene lookup returns CDR1 MDHEN and CDR2 SYDVKM. CDR3 length: 16 residues. Trimming at V came to 6 bases and at J to 0 bases, leaving 3 bases not matched to a gene. This sample is drawn from a study of T cell responses to AZD1222 COVID-19 vaccine. Study findings and constraints: At study baseline, merely over 5 AZD1222 recipients were seropositive.

The receptor was derived from an adult in good health. The sequencing here drew on peripheral blood, taken on day 0 of AZD1222 vaccination. This rearrangement joins TRBV28 to TRBJ2-1; 12 positions match TRBD2. CDR3 in amino acids: CASSGTSGYSYNEQFF. The DNA of the CDR3 is TGTGCCAGCAGCGGGACTAGCGGGTACTCCTACAATGAGCAGTTCTTC.